A selection of T cell receptor beta chains follows, all from one sample in a study of cytomegalovirus exposure and HLA in healthy donors. The data were produced by immunoSEQ multiplex PCR, yet TCRdb's version contains in-frame clones alone and is incomplete. There are over 150,000 clones in the sample; roughly 80% occur only once, and about 8.3% lies in the top ten. The sample was PBMCs. These receptors came from a man in his thirties or forties in good health and CMV-seropositive. Each CDR3 is given with its conserved first and last residue. The D gene is left open where the match is weak. Only some rows state a clone size, as once, few, many or a class for expanded clones.

TRBJ1-3 TRBV28 NA NA TGTGCCAGCAGTTTTGGAGCCGGTGACTCTGGAAACACCATATATTTT CASSFGAGDSGNTIYF
TRBJ2-5 TRBV6-5 NA NA TGTGCCAGCAGTTATGGGGGGCAAGAGACCCAGTACTTC CASSYGGQETQYF
TRBJ1-3 TRBV9 NA NA TGTGCCGGATCTCAGGGTGAATCTGGAAACACCATATATTTT CAGSQGESGNTIYF
TRBJ2-7 TRBV5-1 TRBD1 few TGCGCCAGCTGGGACAGTGCCTACGAGCAGTACTTC CASWDSAYEQYF
TRBJ1-2 TRBV13 NA NA TGTGCCAGCAGCTTAGGCGGCGGGTTCTATGGCTACACCTTC CASSLGGGFYGYTF
TRBJ1-2 TRBV6-5 NA NA TGTGCCAGCAGTTACTCGAATAGGGCGGGCTATGGCTACACCTTC CASSYSNRAGYGYTF
TRBJ2-1 TRBV11-1 NA few TGTGCCAGCAGCCTATACAGGGCTGGCTCCTACAATGAGCAGTTCTTC CASSLYRAGSYNEQFF
TRBJ1-2 TRBV27 NA NA TGTGCCAGCAGCCCTCAGGGGAACTATGGCTACACCTTC CASSPQGNYGYTF
TRBJ1-1 TRBV5-5 TRBD1 NA TGTGCCAGCAGCCATCTCGGACAGGGAGAGTTATGGAGTGAAGCTTTCTTT CASSHLGQGELWSEAFF
TRBJ2-1 TRBV9 TRBD2 NA TGTGCCAGCAGCTCCTCCGGGACTAGCGGGGGGCCGGAGCAGTTCTTC CASSSSGTSGGPEQFF
TRBJ2-3 TRBV5-6 TRBD2 NA TGTGCCAGCAGCTTCGGGGCGGGAGCAGATACGCAGTATTTT CASSFGAGADTQYF
TRBJ2-1 TRBV25-1 NA NA TGTGCCAGCAGTGAATCGGCAGGGCCTTCCTACAATGAGCAGTTCTTC CASSESAGPSYNEQFF
TRBJ2-1 TRBV9 TRBD2 NA TGTGCCAGCAGCCTCACTTCTAGCGGGAGTGAGAATGAGCAGTTCTTC CASSLTSSGSENEQFF
TRBJ1-3 TRBV30 NA NA TGTGCCTGGACCCATGGGCAGGGTTCAGGAAACACCATATATTTT CAWTHGQGSGNTIYF
TRBJ2-5 TRBV15 NA NA TGTGCCACCAGCAGAGACAGGGGACAAGAGACCCAGTACTTC CATSRDRGQETQYF
TRBJ1-5 TRBV28 NA NA TGTGCCAGCAGCCCCGGACAGTTCAATCAGCCCCAGCATTTT CASSPGQFNQPQHF
TRBJ2-1 TRBV9 TRBD1 NA TGTGCCAGCAGCGTAGTGGCAGGGGGCTTGCCAGAGCAGTTCTTC CASSVVAGGLPEQFF
TRBJ2-5 TRBV6-1 TRBD2 NA TGTGCCAGCACCTTAACTAGCGGGTACCAAGAGACCCAGTACTTC CASTLTSGYQETQYF
TRBJ2-2 TRBV5-1 NA few TGCGCCAGCAGCTTAGGGACTGCGAACACCGGGGAGCTGTTTTTT CASSLGTANTGELFF
TRBJ1-1 TRBV4-2 NA NA TGTGCCAGCAGCCGGAGCTCGGGGGAGGGGAACACTGAAGCTTTCTTT CASSRSSGEGNTEAFF
TRBJ1-3 TRBV5-1 NA once TGCGCCAGCAGCTTGGTGGCGGGGGCGCTGGGAAACACCATATATTTT CASSLVAGALGNTIYF
TRBJ2-7 TRBV30 NA NA TGTGCCTGGAGTATAACTAGCAGTGAGCAGTACTTC CAWSITSSEQYF
TRBJ2-7 TRBV6-4 TRBD1 few TGTGCCAGCAGCTTACAGGGGGCGAACCACGAGCAGTACTTC CASSLQGANHEQYF
TRBJ2-2 TRBV7-3 TRBD2 NA TGTGCCAGCAGCGACCGGGGGGGCAGAACCGGGGAGCTGTTTTTT CASSDRGGRTGELFF
TRBJ1-2 TRBV18 NA NA TGTGCCAGCTCACCACGCCAGGGTGGTGACTATGGCTACACCTTC CASSPRQGGDYGYTF
TRBJ2-5 TRBV19 TRBD2 once TGTGCCAGTAGACCCCCCAGCGGGAGGGAGACCCAGTACTTC CASRPPSGRETQYF
TRBJ2-5 TRBV6-5 NA NA TGTGCCAGCAGTTACTCTAACAGACAAGAGACCCAGTACTTC CASSYSNRQETQYF
TRBJ2-5 TRBV5-6 NA NA TGTGCCAGCAGCAACGCTAGAGGAGAGACCCAGTACTTC CASSNARGETQYF
TRBJ2-7 TRBV11-3 NA NA TGTGCCAGCAGCTCCATGGGGGAGGCCTACGAGCAGTACTTC CASSSMGEAYEQYF
TRBJ1-1 TRBV14 NA NA TGTGCCAGCAGGGCGGGGGGGAAAGGGGCTGAAGCTTTCTTT CASRAGGKGAEAFF
TRBJ2-7 TRBV19 NA NA TGTGCCAGTAGGTGGGGAGGACAAGGAGAATCCTACGAGCAGTACTTC CASRWGGQGESYEQYF
TRBJ1-5 TRBV18 NA once TGTGCCAGCTCACCAGGGCAGAGCAATCAGCCCCAGCATTTT CASSPGQSNQPQHF
TRBJ2-2 TRBV14 NA NA TGTGCCAGCAGATGGAGGACGGGCACCGGGGAGCTGTTTTTT CASRWRTGTGELFF
TRBJ1-4 TRBV27 TRBD1 NA TGTGCCAGCAGTTTATACCCCCCCGGACAGGGAAGCTACCTAACTAATGAAAAACTGTTTTTT CASSLYPPGQGSYLTNEKLFF
TRBJ1-1 TRBV5-1 NA few TGCGCCAGCAGCCCCCTAGGGGGTACTGAAGCTTTCTTT CASSPLGGTEAFF
TRBJ2-6 TRBV15 NA NA TGTGCCACGAGTGACGGTATCAGGGTAAAGGCCAACGTCCTGACTTTC CATSDGIRVKANVLTF
TRBJ2-1 TRBV5-1 TRBD1 NA TGCGCCAGCAGCTTGGATCGGACAGGGCTCACCAATGAGCAGTTCTTC CASSLDRTGLTNEQFF
TRBJ1-2 TRBV25-1 NA NA TGTGCCAGCAGTGATCGGGGGGTTGGCTATGGCTACACCTTC CASSDRGVGYGYTF
TRBJ2-2 TRBV30 TRBD1 NA TGTGCCTGGTCAAGCACAGGGGGCGATAGCGGGGAGCTGTTTTTT CAWSSTGGDSGELFF
TRBJ2-7 TRBV6-5 TRBD2 NA TGTGCCAGCAGTTACTCGACCACTAGCGGCGAGCAGTACTTC CASSYSTTSGEQYF
TRBJ1-1 TRBV30 NA NA TGTGCCTGGAGCATCTTGGGACACAACACTGAAGCTTTCTTT CAWSILGHNTEAFF
TRBJ1-3 TRBV7-2 TRBD1 NA TGTGCCAGCAGCTCCCCAGGACAGGGGTTCTCTGGAAACACCATATATTTT CASSSPGQGFSGNTIYF
TRBJ2-1 TRBV29-1 NA NA TGCAGCGTACAATCCCTGGGACAGCCGGGGGGGAATGAGCAGTTCTTC CSVQSLGQPGGNEQFF
TRBJ2-1 TRBV11-2 NA NA TGTGCCAGCAGCACCGACAGGACTGGGTACCCTGAGCAGTTCTTC CASSTDRTGYPEQFF
TRBJ2-2 TRBV19 NA NA TGTGCCAGTAGTCCGGGCACCGGGGAGCTGTTTTTT CASSPGTGELFF
TRBJ1-5 TRBV9 NA NA TGTGCCAGCAGCGTAGATTCCGGTCAGCCCCAGCATTTT CASSVDSGQPQHF
TRBJ2-3 TRBV11-3 NA NA TGTGCCAGCAGCATGGCCGATAATACGCAGTATTTT CASSMADNTQYF
TRBJ2-1 TRBV11-2 NA NA TGTGCCAGCACCCAAGAGTCCCAACCCAATGAGCAGTTCTTC CASTQESQPNEQFF
TRBJ1-1 TRBV18 TRBD1 NA TGTGCCAGCTCACCCCGATGGGGGACAGGCAATGAAAAGAACACTGAAGCTTTCTTT CASSPRWGTGNEKNTEAFF
TRBJ1-2 TRBV2 NA NA TGTGCCAGCAGTGAGGCAGGCGCCGCTAACTATGGCTACACCTTC CASSEAGAANYGYTF
TRBJ1-1 TRBV30 NA NA TGTGCCTGGAGTTGGGGACAGAACACTGAAGCTTTCTTT CAWSWGQNTEAFF